Below are 20 T cell receptor beta chains sequenced from a single sample in a study of cytomegalovirus exposure and HLA in healthy donors. PCR amplification relied on 60 Vbeta primers (plus 13 Jbeta primers). Sequencing used immunoSEQ multiplex PCR; TCRdb keeps in-frame clones, though not all of them. The data show 280,000 or so clones, roughly 90% seen once. Sequencing input: PBMCs. The receptors were sampled from a woman aged 18-35 years in good health and CMV-seronegative.

The rearrangement joins TRBV7-9 to TRBJ1-2; 9 nucleotides match TRBD1. Germline CDR1 reads SEHNR; CDR2 reads FQNEAQ (reference sequence). This CDR3 is 15 amino acids long. J gave up 5 bases and V 2 bases, and 6 bases lay outside the gene matches. The CDR3 spells CASSLYDGQGYGYTF. The CDR3, as DNA: TGTGCCAGCAGCTTATATGACGGACAGGGGTATGGCTACACCTTC.

DNA of the CDR3: TGCGCCAGCAGCCAAGTGCCAGGGAACTCTAGCACAGATACGCAGTATTTT. It is translated as CASSQVPGNSSTDTQYF. The chain is built from TRBV4-1 and TRBJ2-3; perhaps TRBD1 as D (5 bases). Germline V gene lookup returns CDR1 MGHRA and CDR2 YSYEKL. The CDR3 runs 17 residues. V lost 1 base to trimming and J lost 0 bases, with 14 bases between them.

The rearrangement uses TRBV6-5 and TRBJ1-1; 8 bases map to TRBD1. Germline V CDR1 and CDR2: MNHEY, SVGAGI. The CDR3 spans 15 residues. V lost 5 bases to trimming and J lost 5 bases; unmatched junction nucleotides: 10. The CDR3 protein is CASSRDRFFLTEAFF. The CDR3 DNA reads as TGTGCCAGCAGTCGGGACAGGTTCTTTTTAACTGAAGCTTTCTTT.

The V call is TRBV5-1, the J call TRBJ2-3, with D hard to call. V lost 0 bases and J 2 bases, leaving 4 bases between the germline ends. The CDR3 length is 13 residues. Germline CDR1 and CDR2: SGHRS and YFSETQ. The CDR3 loop is CASSLDTTDTQYF. For the CDR3, the DNA is TGCGCCAGCAGCTTGGACACCACAGATACGCAGTATTTT.

This clone has a single count. This rearrangement joins TRBV19 to TRBJ2-1; 12 positions match TRBD2. CDR3 length: 15 amino acids. Germline V lookup: CDR1 LNHDA, CDR2 SQIVND (reference sequence). The V segment lost 6 bases and the J segment 5 bases; nucleotides outside the gene matches: 5. CDR3 nucleotide sequence: TGTGCCAGTAGACCACTAGCGGGGGGAAACAATGAGCAGTTCTTC. Protein product: CASRPLAGGNNEQFF.

The chain joins TRBV13 to TRBJ2-5; 13 bases agree with TRBD2. With V trimmed by 5 bases and J by 3 bases, 6 bases remained unmatched. The CDR3 consists of 16 residues. The germline gives CDR1 PRHDT, CDR2 FYEKMQ (reference sequence). This chain's CDR3 is CASSPRTSGREETQYF. CDR3 bases: TGTGCCAGCAGCCCCCGGACTAGCGGGAGAGAAGAGACCCAGTACTTC.

CDR3 region: CASSQIGRDTNTGELFF. The CDR3 nucleotides read TGTGCCAGCAGCCAAATAGGCCGGGACACTAACACCGGGGAGCTGTTTTTT. The chain links TRBV14 to TRBJ2-2; D is perhaps TRBD1 (6 bases). This CDR3 comprises 17 residues. V was clipped by 2 bases and J by 2 bases, with 15 bases between them. In germline, CDR1 is SGHDN, CDR2 FVKESK.

The chain has TRBV5-1 and TRBJ1-2; 10 bases map to TRBD1. The CDR3 runs 14 residues. J lost 7 bases, V lost 4 bases, and 7 bases had no gene match. Germline CDR1 is SGHRS and CDR2 is YFSETQ. The CDR3 loop is CASSPGQGTAGYTF. DNA for the CDR3: TGCGCCAGCAGCCCGGGACAGGGGACGGCTGGCTACACCTTC.

The CDR3 DNA follows: TGTGCCAGCAGACAGCCCGGGGGGCCCTACAATGAGCAGTTCTTC. Its protein product is CASRQPGGPYNEQFF. This chain uses TRBV6-1 with TRBJ2-1; D perhaps matches TRBD2 (7 bases). The CDR3 loop spans 15 amino acids. The germline V and J ends were trimmed by 6 bases and 2 bases, with 14 bases remaining between them. Germline V gene sequence: CDR1 MNHNS, CDR2 SASEGT.

This clone is a singleton in its sample. The genes are TRBV5-4 and TRBJ2-6; TRBD1 matches 11 bases. The CDR3 extends over 19 amino acids. Trimming took 3 bases from V and 1 from J; bases not matched to a gene: 9. Germline lookup yields CDR1 SGHNT and CDR2 YYREEE (reference sequence). CDR3 residues: CASSSNGQGALSGANVLTF. CDR3 sequence (DNA): TGTGCCAGCAGCTCCAACGGACAGGGGGCGCTATCTGGGGCCAACGTCCTGACTTTC.

The chain couples TRBV6-1 to TRBJ2-7, with TRBD1 matching 7 bases. V was pared by 1 base and J by 3 bases, with 6 bases of the junction left unmatched. Germline values: CDR1 MNHNS, CDR2 SASEGT. This CDR3 contains 15 residues. The CDR3 DNA reads TGTGCCAGCAGTGAAGTACAGGGGAGTATCTACGAGCAGTACTTC. Translation: CASSEVQGSIYEQYF.

This chain connects TRBV10-3 to TRBJ2-1, with TRBD2 as a possible D gene (5 bases). Looked up from germline, CDR1 is ENHRY and CDR2 is SYGVKD. Trimming removed 5 bases from V and 0 bases from J, with 11 bases in between. This CDR3 has 15 residues. The CDR3 region is CAISSRGSSYNEQFF. CDR3 bases: TGTGCCATCAGTTCCCGGGGTAGCTCCTACAATGAGCAGTTCTTC.

This chain joins TRBV7-6 and TRBJ2-3, with TRBD2 matching 13 bases. The length of the CDR3 is 16 residues. Germline CDR1 is SGHVS and CDR2 is FNYEAQ. J was trimmed by 6 bases and V by 3 bases; bases with no gene match: 6. CDR3: CASSLTSGGLGDTQYF. CDR3 bases: TGTGCCAGCAGCTTGACTAGCGGGGGGCTAGGGGATACGCAGTATTTT.

This clone was seen a handful of times. The rearrangement joins TRBV7-2 to TRBJ2-7, with D possibly matching TRBD1 (6 bases). This CDR3 is 15 amino acids long. V shed 3 bases and J shed 0 bases, with 12 bases lying between them. The germline V gene encodes CDR1 SGHTA and CDR2 FQGNSA. The CDR3 DNA reads as TGTGCCAGCAGCTTTAACACAGGGATCTCCTACGAGCAGTACTTC. Amino acids: CASSFNTGISYEQYF.

The chain employs TRBV5-1 and TRBJ2-7; maybe TRBD1 (5 bases). Germline V gene sequence: CDR1 SGHRS, CDR2 YFSETQ. The germline V and J ends were trimmed by 3 bases and 5 bases, with 27 bases remaining between them. There are 18 residues in the CDR3. CDR3 sequence (DNA): TGCGCCAGCAGCTCCCGACTTTACCTGCAGGGTATAGGCGACGAGCAGTACTTC. Protein product: CASSSRLYLQGIGDEQYF.

The V gene is TRBV27, the J gene TRBJ1-5, with a possible D match to TRBD1 (5 bases). Trimming took 2 bases from V and 1 from J, leaving 12 bases between them. This CDR3 is built from 16 residues. Germline CDR1 is MNHEY and CDR2 is SMNVEV (reference sequence). This CDR3 reads CASSLKAGWSNQPQHF. The CDR3 bases are TGTGCCAGCAGTTTAAAGGCAGGGTGGAGCAATCAGCCCCAGCATTTT.

This rearrangement joins TRBV18 to TRBJ2-5; D uncertain. V dropped 2 bases and J dropped 3 bases, with 7 bases sitting between them. This CDR3 contains 13 residues. Germline V gene lookup returns CDR1 KGHSH and CDR2 LQKENI. The chain's CDR3 is CASSPLEEETQYF. The DNA of the CDR3 is TGTGCCAGCTCACCATTAGAGGAAGAGACCCAGTACTTC.

The chain is built from TRBV6-5 and TRBJ2-7; no definite D call. CDR1 and CDR2 from the germline V gene are MNHEY and SVGAGI. The CDR3 contains 15 residues. The V and J ends lost 0 bases and 2 bases respectively, with 11 bases between them. This CDR3 reads CASSYSISLTYEQYF. The CDR3 nucleotides read TGTGCCAGCAGTTACTCAATCAGTCTTACCTACGAGCAGTACTTC.

V is TRBV19 and J is TRBJ1-2; D gene uncertain. In germline, CDR1 is LNHDA, CDR2 SQIVND (reference sequence). The CDR3 consists of 13 residues. With 5 bases removed from V and 2 bases from J, the gap between germline ends came to 9 bases. CDR3 amino acids: CASSLTENYGYTF. DNA of the CDR3: TGTGCCAGTAGTCTAACTGAGAACTATGGCTACACCTTC.

A word on this clone: The sample has other DNA sequences that encode this CDR3 too. The chain couples TRBV5-1 to TRBJ2-7, with TRBD1 matching over 9 bases. Germline V lookup: CDR1 SGHRS, CDR2 YFSETQ. V lost 4 bases, J lost 4 bases, and 3 bases stayed unmatched. There are 13 residues in the CDR3. This CDR3 is CASSGQGSYEQYF. In DNA, the CDR3 is TGCGCCAGCAGCGGACAGGGGAGTTACGAGCAGTACTTC.